This T cell receptor (beta chain) was recovered during a study of blood T cell repertoires in COVID-19. In the study overall: Some COVID-19 samples were acute and others convalescent; all came from the United States, Italy and Spain. Sources were T cells, B-cell-depleted T cells, or PBMCs; the material itself was cDNA or gDNA.

In the authors' workflow: Amplification of reference gene primers was used by the study to estimate nucleated cell counts. The repertoire was sequenced with immunoSEQ multiplex PCR; TCRdb's copy has only in-frame clones and lacks some. V and J calls and clone size are as listed in that table; D and trimming were resolved from the DNA. Here the sample spans 130,000 or so clones, roughly 83% being singletons. CDR3 length: 14 amino acids. Germline CDR1 SGHTA, CDR2 FQGNSA. Trimming removed 4 bases from V and 9 bases from J; junction bases left unmatched: 5. Sequencing used peripheral blood. This sequence originates from a woman of 80 years or more with acute or convalescent COVID-19. This chain uses TRBV7-2 with TRBJ2-1; 11 bases line up with TRBD2. The CDR3 sequence is CASSSLAGVGEQFF. CDR3 nucleotide sequence: TGTGCCAGCAGCTCACTAGCGGGAGTTGGTGAGCAGTTCTTC.